This TCR beta chain derives from a study of T-cell memory formation after mild COVID-19. One entry per CDR3 protein results from TCRdb running MiXCR on the 5' RACE reads. This sample carries fewer than 550,000 distinct CDR3 sequences, 20% of them seen once, and the ten largest clones take 8.4%. The V end was cut by 5 bases, the J end by 8 bases, with 22 bases between. Germline V CDR1 and CDR2: SGHTA, FQGNSA. CDR3 size: 16 residues. Findings and limits, study-wide: Whereas later expanders leaned CD4+, clones contracting day 15 to 85 showed a balanced CD4/CD8 makeup. Among contracting clones, CD4+ were mainly CM/EM and CD8+ enriched in EMRA.

As regards this clonotype: Its antigen is not known.

The sequence came from an adult woman who had mild COVID-19 (a few samples of this study predate the infection). Cell type and time point are not known. This chain links TRBV7-2 with TRBJ2-1; D is tentatively TRBD1 or TRBD2 (5 bases each). What was sequenced was PBMCs or a T cell subset sorted from them (not recorded which). CDR3 nucleotide sequence: TGTGCCAGCAGCCACCTCCCGGGGACGGAACATGATGAGCAGTTCTTC. Translating it yields CASSHLPGTEHDEQFF.